This TCR beta chain was found in a study of shared clonotypes between healthy human individuals (TCRdb year 2020). A note on the overall study: A couple of women and three men aged 18 to 49 years were included in the cohort. Libraries were prepared and TCR repertoires were sequenced by different laboratories using diverse techniques, in order to increase sequencing depth and limit assay-specific biases. Per donor, leukapheresis produced somewhere between about 0.8 and 9.5 billion PBMCs. Per donor, three plates each were used for CD4 naive and CD4 memory, two for CD8 naive, and one for CD8 memory. Blood TCR repertoires of five healthy adults were deeply sequenced to estimate repertoire size and the extent of clonotype sharing between individuals. Broad study findings and their caveats: The small number of donors limited the genetic and exposure-history diversity represented. Estimated clonotype richness was generally larger for naive than for memory subsets. When a few donors were compared, the shared fraction of clonotypes was about 5.2% for naive CD4, around 3.6% for naive CD8, about 2.5% for memory CD4, and under 0.5% for memory CD8. Sampling was restricted to blood, and TCR repertoires in tissue are likely to differ from TCR repertoires in blood. Based on pairwise subsampling, the degree of clonotype sharing among donors was expected to be affected by sequencing depth. Higher generation probabilities were observed for clonotypes shared by all four sorted-subset donors than for non-shared clonotypes. Even with the large sequencing depth, rarefaction of the sorted-subset datasets indicated that sequencing was incomplete.

Per the germline V gene (reference sequence), LNHDA is the CDR1 and SQIVND is the CDR2. A distance of 22 bases separates the germline ends of V and J, which lose 5 bases and 5 bases respectively. Taken from cysteine to phenylalanine, the CDR3 has 17 residues. Only CDR3 DNA is held: 51 bases, read in frame from base 1. As regards this clone: Its antigen target is currently unknown. No base-level quality is on record; no much larger clone is a single base apart.

The donors were healthy, HIV-negative adults who had no recently reported acute infections or vaccinations. Every donor was a Caucasian adult residing in Nashville, Tennessee, USA. CD4+ T cells were enriched by magnetic negative selection, after which naive cells were positively selected on CD45RA and the negative fraction was taken as the memory subset. Blood was collected by leukapheresis, and PBMCs were isolated by Ficoll-Histopaque density gradient centrifugation and then cryopreserved in liquid nitrogen vapor phase. Purity and quantity of every magnetically sorted T cell population were checked by analytical flow cytometry. Genomic DNA was isolated from each sorted fraction and quantified by UV absorbance on a Nanodrop 2000c. TCR CDR3 regions were amplified from genomic DNA by multiplex PCR using the deep immunoSEQ assay. Extracted genomic DNA from each cell subset was distributed evenly across all wells of several immunoSEQ 96-well plates, and each plate was treated as a replicate. Each replicate PCR for sorted subsets received approximately 200 ng genomic DNA, equal to about 30,000 T cell genomes. The purified libraries were quantified using a Qubit 3.0 fluorometer, sized with a Bioanalyzer 2100, and then quantified again using the KAPA Library Quantification kit. A separate single-read 150-cycle Illumina NextSeq 550 flow cell was used to sequence each immunoSEQ 96-well plate. Processing in the source paper ran as follows. Because the immunoSEQ output held only junctional sequences and lacked quality scores, the filtering could not match the filtering applied to full-length reads. To assign V/J genes and CDR3, sequences were annotated against IMGT germline references using PyIR, a Python wrapper for IgBLAST v1.9. Any read was removed if the V/J assignment was weak (E-value above 1e-6), the CDR3 was missing, or the read contained stop codons, out-of-frame junctions, or ambiguous translated residues. V3J clonotypes were defined by identical inferred V gene, J gene, and CDR3 amino acid sequence. The percentage overlap between two repertoires was calculated by dividing the number of shared unique clonotypes by the size of the smaller repertoire. Three approaches were used to assess repertoire richness: RTK rarefaction, the Chao1 estimator, and Recon v2.1 estimates of unobserved clonotypes. OLGA was used to compute generation probabilities for all TCRbeta clonotypes that the gDNA method yielded from four donors. Held by TCRdb, this immuneACCESS table contains in-frame sequences only and omits some clones. Under half of the omission traces to an unresolved V gene where checked; the cause of the rest is unknown. V, J and clone size are taken as reported in that table, and D and trimming were inferred from the DNA itself. The sample table holds about 1 million clones, of which 70% to 80% were seen once. About 1.5% of the sample is in the top ten clones.

The source of this sequence is a man between 18 and 35 years old in good health. The V gene is TRBV19 and the J gene is TRBJ1-5; TRBD1 is perhaps the D gene, given 6 matching bases. The sample comprised memory CD4+ T cells sorted from blood. Per the publication, the cell subset or site label means: CD45RA-negative fraction. The sequenced DNA is TGTGCCAGTAGTCCCCGATGGGGAGGGGGACTGGATCAGCCCCAGCATTTT. Its translation is CASSPRWGGGLDQPQHF.